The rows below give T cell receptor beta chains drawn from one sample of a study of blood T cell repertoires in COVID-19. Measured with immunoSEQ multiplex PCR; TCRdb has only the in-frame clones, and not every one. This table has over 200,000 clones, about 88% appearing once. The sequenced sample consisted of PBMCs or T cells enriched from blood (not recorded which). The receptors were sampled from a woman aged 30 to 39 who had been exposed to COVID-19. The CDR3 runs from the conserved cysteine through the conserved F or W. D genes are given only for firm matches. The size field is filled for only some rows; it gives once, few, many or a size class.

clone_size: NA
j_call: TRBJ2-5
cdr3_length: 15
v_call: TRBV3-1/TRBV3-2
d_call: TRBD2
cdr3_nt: TGTGCCAGCAGCCAACCCCCCGGGACTAACGCCCCCCAGTACTTC
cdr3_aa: CASSQPPGTNAPQYF

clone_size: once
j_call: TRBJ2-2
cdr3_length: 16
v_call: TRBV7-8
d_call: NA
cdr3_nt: TGTGCCAGCAGCTTCGATTCAGGGACGAACACCGGGGAGCTGTTTTTT
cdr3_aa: CASSFDSGTNTGELFF

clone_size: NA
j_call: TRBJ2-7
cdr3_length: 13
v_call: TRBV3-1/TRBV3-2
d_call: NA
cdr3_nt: TGTGCCAGCAGCCAAGGCAGGGGAACCGAGCAGTACTTC
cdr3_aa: CASSQGRGTEQYF

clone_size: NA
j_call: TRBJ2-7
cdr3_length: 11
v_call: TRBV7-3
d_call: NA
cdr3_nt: TGTGCCAGCAGCTTTTGGGGCCAGCAGTACTTC
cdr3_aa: CASSFWGQQYF

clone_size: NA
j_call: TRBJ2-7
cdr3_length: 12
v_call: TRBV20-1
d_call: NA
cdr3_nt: TGCAGTGCTAGTCTACAGGGCTACGAGCAGTACTTC
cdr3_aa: CSASLQGYEQYF

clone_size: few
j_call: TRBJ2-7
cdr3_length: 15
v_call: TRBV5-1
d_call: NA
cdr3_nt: TGCGCCAGCAGCTTGGTTCCAGGGGAGTACTACGAGCAGTACTTC
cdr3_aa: CASSLVPGEYYEQYF

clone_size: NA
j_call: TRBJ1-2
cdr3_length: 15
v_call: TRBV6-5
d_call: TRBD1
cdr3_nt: TGTGCCAGCAGTTCTCGTCCCGGGACAGGGAATGGCTACACCTTC
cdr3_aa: CASSSRPGTGNGYTF

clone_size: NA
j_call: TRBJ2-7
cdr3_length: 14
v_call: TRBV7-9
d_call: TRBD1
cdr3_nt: TGTGCCAGCAGCTTTATCCAGGGGGCTTACGAGCAGTACTTC
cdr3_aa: CASSFIQGAYEQYF

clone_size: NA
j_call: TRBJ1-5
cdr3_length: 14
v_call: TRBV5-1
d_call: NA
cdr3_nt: TGCGCCAGCAGCCCCGGCGGGCAGAATCAGCCCCAGCATTTT
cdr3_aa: CASSPGGQNQPQHF

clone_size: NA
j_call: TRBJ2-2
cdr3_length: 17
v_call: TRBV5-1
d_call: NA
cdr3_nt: TGCGCCAGCAGCTTGGGACCAGGGGCGGTGGACACCGGGGAGCTGTTTTTT
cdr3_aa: CASSLGPGAVDTGELFF

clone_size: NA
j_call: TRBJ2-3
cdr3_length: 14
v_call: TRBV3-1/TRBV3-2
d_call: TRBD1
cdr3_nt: TGTGCCAGCAGCCCCGACAGGGGAACAGATACGCAGTATTTT
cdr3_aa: CASSPDRGTDTQYF

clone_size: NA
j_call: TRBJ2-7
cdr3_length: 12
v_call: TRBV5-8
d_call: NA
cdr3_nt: TGTGCCAGCATTGGACTGGGGTACGAGCAGTACTTC
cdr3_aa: CASIGLGYEQYF

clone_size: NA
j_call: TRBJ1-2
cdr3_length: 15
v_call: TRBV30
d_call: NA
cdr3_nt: TGTGCCTGGAGGGGCGACCGACAGGCCTTCTATGGCTACACCTTC
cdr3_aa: CAWRGDRQAFYGYTF

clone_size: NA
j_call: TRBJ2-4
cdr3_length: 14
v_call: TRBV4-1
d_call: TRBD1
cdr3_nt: TGCGCCAGCAGCCTTGGACAGGGAGAAAACATTCAGTACTTC
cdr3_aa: CASSLGQGENIQYF

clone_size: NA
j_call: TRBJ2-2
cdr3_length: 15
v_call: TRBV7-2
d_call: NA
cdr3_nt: TGTGCCAGCAGCTTAACCCCAGAGAACACCGGGGAGCTGTTTTTT
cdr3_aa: CASSLTPENTGELFF

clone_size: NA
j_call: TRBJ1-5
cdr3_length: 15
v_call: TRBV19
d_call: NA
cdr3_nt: TGTGCCAGTAGTATGGTTTGGGAGGGCCATCAGCCCCAGCATTTT
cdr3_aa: CASSMVWEGHQPQHF

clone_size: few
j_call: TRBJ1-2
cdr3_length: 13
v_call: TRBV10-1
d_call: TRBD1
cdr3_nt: TGCGCCAGCAGTGAAAACAGGGGTGATGGCTACACCTTC
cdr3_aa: CASSENRGDGYTF

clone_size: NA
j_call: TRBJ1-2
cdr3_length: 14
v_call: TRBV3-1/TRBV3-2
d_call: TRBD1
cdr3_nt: TGTGCCAGCAGCCAGCCGGGACAGAACAATCTCTTATCCTTC
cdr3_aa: CASSQPGQNNLLSF

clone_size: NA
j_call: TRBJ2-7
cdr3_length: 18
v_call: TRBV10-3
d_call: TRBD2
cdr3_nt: TGTGCCATCAGTGTGTTTGCGGGGGGGCCATTCTTAGCCTACGAGCAGTACTTC
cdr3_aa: CAISVFAGGPFLAYEQYF

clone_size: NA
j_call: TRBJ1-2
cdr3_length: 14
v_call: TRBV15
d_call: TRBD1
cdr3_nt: TGTGCCACCAGCACCGTGACAGGGTGGGGTGGCTACACCTTC
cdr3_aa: CATSTVTGWGGYTF

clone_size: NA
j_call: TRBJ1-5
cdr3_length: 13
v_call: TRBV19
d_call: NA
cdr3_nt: TGTGCCAGTAGTATGCAGGGAGGCCAGCCCCAGCATTTT
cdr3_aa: CASSMQGGQPQHF

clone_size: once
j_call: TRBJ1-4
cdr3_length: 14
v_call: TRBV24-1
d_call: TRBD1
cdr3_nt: TGTGCCACCAGTATTACAGGGGGCAATGAAAAACTGTTTTTT
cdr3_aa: CATSITGGNEKLFF

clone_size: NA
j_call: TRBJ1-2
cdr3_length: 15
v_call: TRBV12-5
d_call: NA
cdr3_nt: TGTGCTAGTGGTTTGGTTCTTGGGGCCGAGACGGGCTACACCTTC
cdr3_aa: CASGLVLGAETGYTF

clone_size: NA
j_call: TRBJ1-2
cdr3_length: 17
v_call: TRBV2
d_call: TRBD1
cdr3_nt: TGTGCCAGCAGTGAAGGCGGAGGACAGGGGGCTTATTATGGCTACACCTTC
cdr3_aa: CASSEGGGQGAYYGYTF

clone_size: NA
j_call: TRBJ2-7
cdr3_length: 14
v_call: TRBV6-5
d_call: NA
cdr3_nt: TGTGCCAGCATTTGGACAGCGAGCTCCTACGAGCAGTACTTC
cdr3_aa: CASIWTASSYEQYF

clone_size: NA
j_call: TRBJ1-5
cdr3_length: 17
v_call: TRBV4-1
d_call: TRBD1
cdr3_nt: TGCGCCAGCAGCCAAGACCCCCGGGACAGTCTAAATCAGCCCCAGCATTTT
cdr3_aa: CASSQDPRDSLNQPQHF

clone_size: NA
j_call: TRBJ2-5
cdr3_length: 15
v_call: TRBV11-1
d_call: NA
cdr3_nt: TGTGCCAGCAGCGCCCAGGGCGGTGTAAAAGAGACCCAGTACTTC
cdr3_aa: CASSAQGGVKETQYF

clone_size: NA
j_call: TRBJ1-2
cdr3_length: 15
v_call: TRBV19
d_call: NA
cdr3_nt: TGTGCCAGTACCATCTGGCTTGACAGGTCCAACGGCTACACCTTC
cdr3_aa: CASTIWLDRSNGYTF

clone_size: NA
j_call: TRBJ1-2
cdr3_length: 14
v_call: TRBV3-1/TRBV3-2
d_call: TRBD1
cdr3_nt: TGTGCCAGCAGCGGGGGACAGGGCTCGGGTGGCTACACCTTC
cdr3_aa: CASSGGQGSGGYTF

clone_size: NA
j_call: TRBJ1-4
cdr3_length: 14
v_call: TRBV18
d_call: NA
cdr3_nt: TGTGCCAGCTCACCCATACAGGGCGAAGAAAAACTGTTTTTT
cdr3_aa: CASSPIQGEEKLFF

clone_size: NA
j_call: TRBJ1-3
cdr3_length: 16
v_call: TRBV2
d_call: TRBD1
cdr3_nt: TGTGCCAGCAGTGCCTCGACAGGGCCCTCTGGAAACACCATATATTTT
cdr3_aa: CASSASTGPSGNTIYF

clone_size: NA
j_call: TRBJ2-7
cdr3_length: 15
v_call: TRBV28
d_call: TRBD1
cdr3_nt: TGTGCCAGCAGTTTCCCCGGACAGGGAGGACGGAATGAGTACTTC
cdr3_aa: CASSFPGQGGRNEYF

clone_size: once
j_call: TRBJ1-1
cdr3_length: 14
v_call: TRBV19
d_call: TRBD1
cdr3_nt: TGTGCCAGTACGGGGACAGGGGGCCTCACTGAAGCTTTCTTT
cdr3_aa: CASTGTGGLTEAFF

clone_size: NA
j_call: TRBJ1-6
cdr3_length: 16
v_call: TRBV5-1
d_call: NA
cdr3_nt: TGCGCCAGCAGCGGGGGCTCGAGCTCCTATAATTCACCCCTCCACTTT
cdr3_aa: CASSGGSSSYNSPLHF

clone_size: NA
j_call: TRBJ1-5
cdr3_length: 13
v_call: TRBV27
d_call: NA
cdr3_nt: TGTGCCAGCAGTTCAGGGATAGCTCAGCCCCAGCATTTT
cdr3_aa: CASSSGIAQPQHF

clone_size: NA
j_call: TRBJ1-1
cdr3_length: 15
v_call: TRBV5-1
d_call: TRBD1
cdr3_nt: TGCGCCAGCAGCTTACCAGGGGGCGGGCACACTGAAGCTTTCTTT
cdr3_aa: CASSLPGGGHTEAFF

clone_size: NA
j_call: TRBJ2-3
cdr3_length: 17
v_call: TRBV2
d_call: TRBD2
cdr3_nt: TGTGCCAGCAATACCCCTAGCGGGGGAGCGAGCACAGATACGCAGTATTTT
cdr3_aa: CASNTPSGGASTDTQYF

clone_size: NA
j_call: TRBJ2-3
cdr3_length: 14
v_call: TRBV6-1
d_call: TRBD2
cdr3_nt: TGTGCCAGCAGTGAAGGGGACGGGAGGGATACGCAGTATTTT
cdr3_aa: CASSEGDGRDTQYF

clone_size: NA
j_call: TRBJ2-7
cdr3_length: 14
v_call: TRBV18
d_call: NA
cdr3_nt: TGTGCCAGCTCATATGCCACCCCCCCAGGGCAGCAGTACTTC
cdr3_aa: CASSYATPPGQQYF

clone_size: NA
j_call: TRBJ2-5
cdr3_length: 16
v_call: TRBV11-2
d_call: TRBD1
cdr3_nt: TGTGCCAGCAGCACTCGACAGGGTTCGGGGCAAGAGACCCAGTACTTC
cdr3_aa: CASSTRQGSGQETQYF

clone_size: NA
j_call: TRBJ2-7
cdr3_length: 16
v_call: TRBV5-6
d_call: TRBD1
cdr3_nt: TGTGCCAGCAGCCCCCTTGGGGGACAGCCGACCTACGAGCAGTACTTC
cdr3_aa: CASSPLGGQPTYEQYF

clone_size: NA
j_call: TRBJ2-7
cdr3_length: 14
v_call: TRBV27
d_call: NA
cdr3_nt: TGTGCCAGCAGTTTTCGGACAGCAGGCTACGAGCAGTACTTC
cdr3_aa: CASSFRTAGYEQYF

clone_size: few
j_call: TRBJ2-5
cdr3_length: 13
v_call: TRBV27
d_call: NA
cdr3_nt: TGTGCCAGCATGAGGATAGAGACTAAGACCCAGTACTTC
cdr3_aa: CASMRIETKTQYF

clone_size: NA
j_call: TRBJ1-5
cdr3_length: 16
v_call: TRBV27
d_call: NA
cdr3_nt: TGTGCCAGCAGTTGGGGTACAGGGAACGGCAATCAGCCCCAGCATTTT
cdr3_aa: CASSWGTGNGNQPQHF

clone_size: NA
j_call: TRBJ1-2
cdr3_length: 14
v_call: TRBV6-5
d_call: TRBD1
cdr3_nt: TGTGCCAGCAGCAGGTCGGGACAGAAAAATGGCTACACCTTC
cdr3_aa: CASSRSGQKNGYTF

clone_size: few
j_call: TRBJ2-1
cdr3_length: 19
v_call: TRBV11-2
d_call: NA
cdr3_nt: TGTGCCAGCAGCTTAGTAGTCGGGGCAGGGGTAGTTTATTACAATGAGCAGTTCTTC
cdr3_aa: CASSLVVGAGVVYYNEQFF

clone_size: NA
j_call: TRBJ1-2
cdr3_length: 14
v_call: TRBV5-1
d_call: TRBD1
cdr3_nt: TGCGCCAGCAGCCCGGGGACAGATAAATATGGCTACACCTTC
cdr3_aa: CASSPGTDKYGYTF

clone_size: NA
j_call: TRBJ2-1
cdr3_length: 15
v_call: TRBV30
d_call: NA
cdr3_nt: TGTGCCTGGGTCAGCGGACTCAGCTCCTACAATGAGCAGTTCTTC
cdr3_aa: CAWVSGLSSYNEQFF

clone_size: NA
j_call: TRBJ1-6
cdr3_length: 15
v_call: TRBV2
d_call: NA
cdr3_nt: TGTGCCACAGGGGCAGGGCGGTCCTATAATTCACCCCTCCACTTT
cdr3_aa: CATGAGRSYNSPLHF

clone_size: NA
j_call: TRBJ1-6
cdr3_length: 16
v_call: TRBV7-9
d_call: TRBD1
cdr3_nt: TGTGCCAGCAGCTTTGCTGACAGGGAAGGTAATTCACCCCTCCACTTT
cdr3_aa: CASSFADREGNSPLHF

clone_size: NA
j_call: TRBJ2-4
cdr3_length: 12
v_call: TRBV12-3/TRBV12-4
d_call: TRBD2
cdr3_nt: TGTGCCAAAGCACAAGGGGAGGGCATTCAGTACTTC
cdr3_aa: CAKAQGEGIQYF

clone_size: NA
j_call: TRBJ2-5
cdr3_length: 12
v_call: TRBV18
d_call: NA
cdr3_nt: TGTGCCAGCTCACCCCTCCAAGAGACCCAGTACTTC
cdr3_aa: CASSPLQETQYF

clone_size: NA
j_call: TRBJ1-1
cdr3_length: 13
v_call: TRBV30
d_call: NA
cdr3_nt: TGTGCCTGGAGCAGGGGCCAAGACACTGAAGCTTTCTTT
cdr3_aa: CAWSRGQDTEAFF

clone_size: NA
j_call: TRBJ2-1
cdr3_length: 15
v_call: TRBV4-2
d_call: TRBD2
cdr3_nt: TGTGCCAGCAGCCAAGCTAGCGGGGGTTACAATGAGCAGTTCTTC
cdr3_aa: CASSQASGGYNEQFF

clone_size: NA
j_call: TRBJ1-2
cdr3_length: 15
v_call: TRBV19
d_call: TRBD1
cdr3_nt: TGTGCCAGTAGTCCTAGCACGGGACAGGGGGCAGACTACACCTTC
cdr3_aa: CASSPSTGQGADYTF